Below are 6 T cell receptor beta chains sequenced from a single sample in a study of shared clonotypes between healthy human individuals. The repertoire was sequenced with immunoSEQ multiplex PCR; TCRdb's copy has only in-frame clones and lacks some. The sample has around 2,000,000 clones, 95% seen once; the top ten hold approximately 0.13%. Sequencing was carried out using naive CD4+ T cells sorted from blood. Subset specified: CD45RA+ positively selected. The source of these receptors is a young man in good health.

The chain combines TRBV2 with TRBJ2-3; no reliable D call. Trimming stripped 6 bases from V and 4 bases from J, with 14 bases between. CDR1 SNHLY and CDR2 FYNNEI come from the germline V gene. This CDR3 is 14 amino acids long. The CDR3 DNA sequence: TGTGCCAGCAGAGCTATGTCAGAGGCAGATACGCAGTATTTT. Amino acids: CASRAMSEADTQYF.

The CDR3: CASSSGQGSYEQYF. The CDR3, as DNA: TGTGCCAGCAGTTCGGGACAGGGCTCCTACGAGCAGTACTTC. The J gene is TRBJ2-7, the V gene TRBV2; 9 bases align to TRBD1. Trimming took 5 bases from V and 0 from J; bases not matched to a gene: 2. This CDR3 comprises 14 residues. CDR1 is SNHLY and CDR2 is FYNNEI in the germline V gene.

The chain carries TRBV7-9 and TRBJ2-3; no clear D gene. The germline V gene encodes CDR1 SEHNR and CDR2 FQNEAQ (reference sequence). The CDR3 length is 13 residues. Trimming took off 3 bases at V and 0 bases at J, with 4 bases between the two ends. The CDR3, as DNA: TGTGCCAGCAGCTTTGTCAGCACAGATACGCAGTATTTT. It is translated as CASSFVSTDTQYF.

The chain uses TRBV30 and TRBJ1-4, with D possibly matching TRBD1 (5 bases). The CDR3 length is 14 residues. The V and J ends lost 2 bases and 5 bases respectively, with 12 bases between them. CDR1 and CDR2 from the germline V gene are GTSNPN and SVGIG (reference sequence). The CDR3 loop is CAWSFGGKNEKLFF. The CDR3 DNA reads as TGTGCCTGGAGTTTTGGGGGGAAAAATGAAAAACTGTTTTTT. Together with reference TRBV30 and TRBJ1-4, the CDR3 gives the full variable domain: SQTIHQWPATLVQPVGSPLSLECTVEGTSNPNLYWYRQAAGRGLQLLFYSVGIGQISSEVPQNLSASRPQDRQFILSSKKLLLSDSGFYLCAWSFGGKNEKLFFGSGTQLSVL.

This clone was observed a single time. The chain joins TRBV9 to TRBJ2-3; either TRBD1 or TRBD2 may fit D (5 bases each). The length of the CDR3 is 15 residues. V lost 4 bases to trimming and J lost 3 bases, with 15 bases between them. CDR1 and CDR2 (germline): SGDLS, YYNGEE. The CDR3 loop reads CASSLGRATTDTQYF. The CDR3 coding sequence is TGTGCCAGCAGCTTGGGGCGGGCCACGACAGATACGCAGTATTTT.

The chain has TRBV28 and TRBJ2-3; 11 nucleotides agree with TRBD2. CDR1 and CDR2 (germline): MDHEN, SYDVKM. The J segment lost 7 bases and the V segment lost 3 bases, leaving 9 bases of the junction unmatched. The CDR3 is 16 residues long. The CDR3 region is CASSFRLAGGRYTQYF. The CDR3 DNA follows: TGTGCCAGCAGTTTTCGTTTAGCGGGGGGGCGGTATACGCAGTATTTT.